These T cell receptor beta chains were read from a single sample in a study of Graves' ophthalmopathy and Graves' hyperthyroidism. One entry per CDR3 protein, called by TCRdb with MiXCR from the multiplex PCR reads. The sample consists of about 390,000 distinct CDR3 sequences, about a sixth of them appearing once. The sequenced material came from peripheral blood. The receptors originated from an adult woman with stable Graves' hyperthyroidism. Each CDR3 is given with its conserved first and last residue. The D gene is left open where the match is weak. Rows may omit the clone size; those that give it use once, few, many or a size class.

J gene | V gene | D gene | clone size | CDR3 DNA | CDR3 protein
TRBJ2-7 | TRBV6-2/TRBV6-3 | TRBD1 | many | TGTGCCAGCAGCCGAGGACAGGGACGTCCCTACGAGCAGTACTTC | CASSRGQGRPYEQYF
TRBJ2-7 | TRBV7-2 | . | many | TGTGCCAGCAGCTTGGGATGGGAATCTTCACGGGGGCAGTACTTC | CASSLGWESSRGQYF
TRBJ2-7 | TRBV2 | . | many | TGTGCCAGCAGTGAAGGGCAGGGGGGAATGCGGCAGTACTTC | CASSEGQGGMRQYF
TRBJ2-6 | TRBV28 | . | many | TGTGCCAGCAGCTTCCCCATCTCCTCTGGGGCCAACGTCCTGACTTTC | CASSFPISSGANVLTF
TRBJ2-7 | TRBV4-2 | . | many | TGTGCCAGCAGCCAAGATTTCCCCCCGAGGGGCAGGTTGGGCGAGCAGTACTTC | CASSQDFPPRGRLGEQYF
TRBJ2-2 | TRBV18 | . | many | TGTGCCAGCTCACCATCGCTCCCCGGGGAGCTGTTTTTT | CASSPSLPGELFF
TRBJ1-5 | TRBV30 | . | many | TGTGCCTGGCAGGACGGGCATCAGCCCCAGCATTTT | CAWQDGHQPQHF
TRBJ1-1 | TRBV6-1 | . | many | TGTGCCAGCAGTGATTCCCCGGGGGGGCTCGCTGAAGCTTTCTTT | CASSDSPGGLAEAFF
TRBJ2-2 | TRBV28 | . | many | TGTGCCAGCAGTAAATGGGGTGCCACCGGGGAGCTGTTTTTT | CASSKWGATGELFF
TRBJ1-2 | TRBV28 | . | many | TGTACCACCAGAACGACAGCCACCTATGGCTACACCTTC | CTTRTTATYGYTF
TRBJ2-5 | TRBV24-1 | . | many | TGTGCCACCAGTGATTTGTCCAGGGGATACGAGACCCAGTACTTC | CATSDLSRGYETQYF
TRBJ2-5 | TRBV4-1 | . | many | TGCGCCAGCAGCCAAGTTGTGGAGGAGACCCAGTACTTC | CASSQVVEETQYF
TRBJ2-7 | TRBV6-1 | TRBD2 | many | TGTGCCAGCAGTCAGTTAGCGGGAGAGGCTTACGAGCAGTACTTC | CASSQLAGEAYEQYF
TRBJ1-3 | TRBV20-1 | . | many | TGCAGTGCTAACGTCAAAGCTGGAAACACCATATATTTT | CSANVKAGNTIYF
TRBJ2-5 | TRBV5-1 | . | . | TGCGCCAGCAGCGCGTTGGAGACCCAGTACTTC | CASSALETQYF
TRBJ2-7 | TRBV28 | TRBD1 | many | TGTGCCAGCAGTGCAGGGACAGGGGCAGAGCAGTACTTC | CASSAGTGAEQYF
TRBJ1-2 | TRBV12-3/TRBV12-4 | . | many | TGTGCCAGCAGTTCGCCTTATCCGGCGCTAAACTATGGCTACACCTTC | CASSSPYPALNYGYTF
TRBJ1-1 | TRBV28 | . | many | TGTGCCAGCAGTTCCCCCCGGGGTCGGCAGGGGAACACTGAAGCTTTCTTT | CASSSPRGRQGNTEAFF
TRBJ2-2 | TRBV28 | TRBD1 | . | TGTGCCAGCAGACAGGGGTCCAGGGAGCTGTTTTTT | CASRQGSRELFF
TRBJ1-5 | TRBV28 | TRBD1 | many | TGTGCCAGCAGCATAACCTCCGGGACAGGGCTTAGCAATCAGCCCCAGCATTTT | CASSITSGTGLSNQPQHF
TRBJ2-7 | TRBV29-1 | . | many | TGCAGCGTTGGGGGAACCTACGAGCAGTACTTC | CSVGGTYEQYF
TRBJ2-7 | TRBV20-1 | . | many | TGCAGTGCTAGAGATATAGCTAGCGCACGCTACGAGCAGTACTTC | CSARDIASARYEQYF
TRBJ1-1 | TRBV27 | TRBD1 | many | TGTGCCAGCAGTTTTTCAGGGGGCACTGAAGCTTTCTTT | CASSFSGGTEAFF
TRBJ2-5 | TRBV24-1 | . | many | TGTGCCACCAGTGATTTGGCAGGGCGGGAGACCCAGTACTTC | CATSDLAGRETQYF
TRBJ2-5 | TRBV11-1 | . | many | TGTGCCAGCGGATTTAACAGTGGGGAGACCCAGTACTTC | CASGFNSGETQYF
TRBJ1-6 | TRBV20-1 | TRBD1 | few | TGCAGTGCTAGACCCGGGACAGAGAATTCACCCCTCCACTTT | CSARPGTENSPLHF
TRBJ2-7 | TRBV28 | TRBD1 | . | TGTGCCAGCAGGGGGGACAGGACTTCCTACGAGCAGTACTTC | CASRGDRTSYEQYF
TRBJ1-1 | TRBV18 | . | many | TGTGCCAGCTCACCGAGGCAGGCGATGGCCACTGAAGCTTTCTTT | CASSPRQAMATEAFF
TRBJ1-2 | TRBV24-1 | . | many | TGTGCCACCAGTGATTTGCAAGGGGTCCATGGCTACACCTTC | CATSDLQGVHGYTF
TRBJ2-7 | TRBV19 | . | . | TGTGCCAGTCGGGGGACCGAGGGCTACGAGCAGTACTTC | CASRGTEGYEQYF
TRBJ2-7 | TRBV6-1 | TRBD1 | once | TGTGCCAGCAGTGAAACCGAGACAGGGGCCTACGAGCAGTACTTC | CASSETETGAYEQYF
TRBJ2-7 | TRBV12-3/TRBV12-4 | . | many | TGTGCCAGCAGTTTAACTAGCAGCTCCTACGAGCAGTACTTC | CASSLTSSSYEQYF
TRBJ2-2 | TRBV27 | TRBD2 | many | TGTGCCAGGAATCAACTAGCGGGAGGGCCGAGTCAGACCGGGGAGCTGTTTTTT | CARNQLAGGPSQTGELFF
TRBJ2-1 | TRBV28 | TRBD2 | . | TGTGCCAGCAGCTCCCCGGGGACTAGCGAATTTTGGCATGAGAAGTTCTTC | CASSSPGTSEFWHEKFF
TRBJ2-7 | TRBV7-2 | TRBD2 | many | TGTGCCAGCAGCTTCCGGGGGGACGAGCAGTACTTC | CASSFRGDEQYF